These 22 T cell receptor beta chains originate from one sample sequenced in a study of T cells in Graves' hyperthyroidism and ophthalmopathy. It was RNA transcripts that yielded the amplified TCR beta CDR3 regions. Primed by the HTBI set, a first-round RT-PCR was run on the TCR CDR3. TCRdb processed the multiplex PCR reads anew with MiXCR; each CDR3 protein has one entry. The table has 300,000 to 350,000 distinct CDR3 sequences, over 15% seen once. The sequenced material came from blood. The origin of the receptors is a young man with Graves' hyperthyroidism.

This clonotype was seen a handful of times. The rearrangement uses TRBV6-1 and TRBJ1-3; perhaps TRBD1 as D (5 bases). The CDR3 is 16 amino acids. Germline lookup yields CDR1 MNHNS and CDR2 SASEGT. Trimming took 6 bases from V and 8 from J, leaving 23 bases between them. The CDR3 protein is CASSLRPGTYIDTIYF. The CDR3 DNA follows: TGTGCCAGCAGCCTACGCCCCGGGACCTATATAGACACCATATATTTT.

This chain connects TRBV28 to TRBJ2-2; weak D call: TRBD1 (6 bases). CDR1 MDHEN and CDR2 SYDVKM come from the germline V gene. Trimming stripped 6 bases from V and 5 bases from J, with 16 bases between. CDR3 length: 15 residues. The CDR3 nucleotides read TGTGCCAGCAGGACCCTTAAGAGGGGGACCGGGGAGCTGTTTTTT. Translation: CASRTLKRGTGELFF. The whole variable domain, remainder taken from reference TRBV28 and TRBJ2-2, is DVKVTQSSRYLVKRTGEKVFLECVQDMDHENMFWYRQDPGLGLRLIYFSYDVKMKEKGDIPEGYSVSREKKERFSLILESASTNQTSMYLCASRTLKRGTGELFFGEGSRLTVL.

This clonotype was detected a few times. The J gene is TRBJ1-1, the V gene TRBV28; D ambiguous. Looked up from germline, CDR1 is MDHEN and CDR2 is SYDVKM. V was shortened by 8 bases and J by 1 base, with 17 bases between the two germline ends. The CDR3 is 15 amino acids. In DNA form, the CDR3 reads TGTGCCAGCTCTGGGCCTCAGATGGCGAACACTGAAGCTTTCTTT. Amino acid sequence: CASSGPQMANTEAFF.

This clonotype was detected ten times or more. The chain has TRBV3-1 and TRBJ2-1; 9 nucleotides match TRBD2. The V gene's germline CDR1 is LGHDT and CDR2 YNNKEL (reference sequence). The CDR3 consists of 14 residues. Trimming removed 7 bases from V and 5 bases from J; junction bases left unmatched: 6. The CDR3 loop reads CASNLAGPHNEQFF. The DNA of the CDR3 is TGTGCCAGCAACCTAGCGGGGCCCCACAATGAGCAGTTCTTC.

CDR3: CASSRAGQGTGELFF. The CDR3 DNA reads as TGTGCCAGCAGCCGCGCGGGACAGGGCACCGGGGAGCTGTTTTTT. This chain connects TRBV3-1 to TRBJ2-2, with 9 bases lining up with TRBD1. This CDR3 spans 15 amino acids. V trimming: 4 bases; J trimming: 4 bases; junction bases outside the gene matches: 4. Germline V gives CDR1 LGHDT, CDR2 YNNKEL (reference sequence).

V gene TRBV5-1 combines with J gene TRBJ2-1; 13 positions match TRBD2. The CDR3 covers 15 residues. Germline CDR1 reads SGHRS; CDR2 reads YFSETQ. Trimming cost V 4 bases and J 9 bases; bases outside gene matches: 7. CDR3 sequence reads: CASSQGLAGVTEQFF. CDR3 sequence (DNA): TGCGCCAGCAGCCAAGGACTAGCGGGAGTTACTGAGCAGTTCTTC.

Many counts were recorded for this clonotype. The chain couples TRBV5-1 to TRBJ1-1; tentative D call: TRBD1 (5 bases). Germline CDR1 and CDR2: SGHRS and YFSETQ. There are 15 residues in the CDR3. V was shortened by 3 bases and J by 5 bases, with 17 bases between the two germline ends. In DNA, the CDR3 is TGCGCCAGCAGCTCCCAGGGAGCGGGGGAGACTGAAGCTTTCTTT. Its translation is CASSSQGAGETEAFF. Complete variable domain (other parts from reference TRBV5-1 and TRBJ1-1): KAGVTQTPRYLIKTRGQQVTLSCSPISGHRSVSWYQQTPGQGLQFLFEYFSETQRNKGNFPGRFSGRQFSNSRSEMNVSTLELGDSALYLCASSSQGAGETEAFFGQGTRLTVV.

This clonotype was picked up many times. The rearrangement links TRBV3-1 to TRBJ1-2; a weak D match, TRBD1 (5 bases). The germline gives CDR1 LGHDT, CDR2 YNNKEL (reference sequence). V lost 5 bases to trimming and J lost 0 bases, with 13 bases between them. The CDR3 has 15 residues. The chain's CDR3 is CASSEGRQANYGYTF. The CDR3, as DNA: TGTGCCAGCAGCGAGGGGCGGCAAGCTAACTATGGCTACACCTTC.

This clonotype was found many times. The chain carries TRBV6-1 and TRBJ1-1; the D is unclear. This CDR3 has 14 residues. CDR1 is MNHNS and CDR2 is SASEGT in the germline V gene. The V end lost 5 bases, the J end lost 1 base, and 11 bases lay between the germline ends. In DNA, the CDR3 is TGTGCCAGCAGTTATAATACAGAGAACACTGAAGCTTTCTTT. Translation: CASSYNTENTEAFF.

This clonotype was recorded many times. The chain has TRBV28 and TRBJ1-1; no reliable D call. Trimming removed 4 bases from V and 4 bases from J, with 10 bases in between. In germline, CDR1 is MDHEN, CDR2 SYDVKM. This CDR3 has 13 amino acids. CDR3 residues: CASSYPLVTEAFF. For the CDR3, the DNA is TGTGCCAGCAGTTACCCCCTTGTCACTGAAGCTTTCTTT.

This clonotype was observed many times. CDR3 protein: CASSGLAGGVEQFF. CDR3 DNA sequence: TGTGCCAGCAGTGGCCTAGCGGGAGGTGTTGAGCAGTTCTTC. The V call is TRBV12-3 or TRBV12-4, the J call TRBJ2-1; 11 bases fit TRBD2. V shed 5 bases and J 9 bases; nucleotides not matched to a gene: 6. The CDR3 contains 14 residues.

CDR3 loop: CASSQARQGRNEQFF. DNA for the CDR3: TGTGCCAGCAGCCAAGCCCGCCAGGGGAGAAATGAGCAGTTCTTC. This chain connects TRBV4-2 to TRBJ2-1, with a weak D call TRBD1 (6 bases). The CDR3 loop spans 15 amino acids. Deletions cut 1 base from V and 7 bases from J, with 14 bases between. Germline CDR1 is LGHNA and CDR2 is YNFKEQ.

This clonotype was seen at least ten times. This chain connects TRBV24-1 to TRBJ1-5; D is undetermined. Trimming took off 4 bases at V and 4 bases at J, with 7 bases between the two ends. This CDR3 is built from 13 residues. Germline-derived CDR1 and CDR2 are KGHDR and SFDVKD. CDR3 in DNA: TGTGCCACCAGTGACGGCCTGAATCAGCCCCAGCATTTT. It encodes CATSDGLNQPQHF.

The chain uses TRBV4-1 and TRBJ1-5; D not resolved. The V gene's germline CDR1 is MGHRA and CDR2 YSYEKL. There are 14 residues in the CDR3. V was shortened by 1 base and J by 3 bases, with 7 bases between the two germline ends. CDR3 coding DNA: TGCGCCAGCAGCCAAGGCCCAGTCAATCAGCCCCAGCATTTT. Protein product: CASSQGPVNQPQHF.

The rearrangement uses TRBV5-1 and TRBJ2-2, with 10 nucleotides matching TRBD2. The germline CDR1 and CDR2 sequences are SGHRS and YFSETQ. Losses at the gene ends were 2 bases for V and 5 bases for J; bases not matched to a gene: 12. The CDR3 sequence is 18 residues long. The CDR3 sequence is CASSLTHLAGVRTGELFF. For the CDR3, the DNA is TGCGCCAGCAGCTTAACGCACCTAGCGGGAGTCAGGACCGGGGAGCTGTTTTTT.

This clonotype was detected ten times or more. The chain couples TRBV2 to TRBJ1-6; the D is unclear. Germline CDR1 SNHLY, CDR2 FYNNEI. Trimming left V 5 bases short and J 0 bases short, with 5 bases between. The CDR3 is 14 residues long. The chain's CDR3 is CASSLSSYNSPLHF. CDR3 sequence (DNA): TGTGCCAGCAGTTTAAGCTCCTATAATTCACCCCTCCACTTT.

At least ten counts were recorded for this clonotype. The V and J genes are TRBV12-3 or TRBV12-4 and TRBJ1-1; possible D gene TRBD1, 5 bases. V was shortened by 2 bases and J by 8 bases, with 18 bases between the two germline ends. This CDR3 is 15 amino acids long. The CDR3 spells CASSLRGWGVDEAFF. The DNA for the CDR3 is TGTGCCAGCAGTTTACGTGGTTGGGGCGTAGACGAAGCTTTCTTT.

The chain carries TRBV28 and TRBJ2-3; 7 nucleotides line up with TRBD2. J was trimmed by 0 bases and V by 10 bases; bases with no gene match: 13. CDR3 length: 16 residues. Germline values: CDR1 MDHEN, CDR2 SYDVKM. The CDR3 region has the DNA TGTGCCACATATCCTGCTAGCGGAAAGAGCACAGATACGCAGTATTTT. Translating it yields CATYPASGKSTDTQYF.

This clonotype has only a few counts. The chain is built from TRBV20-1 and TRBJ1-1; TRBD1 might be the D (5 bases). This CDR3 spans 15 amino acids. Trimming removed 6 bases at V and 0 bases at J, with 17 bases between. CDR1 is DFQATT and CDR2 is SNEGSKA in the germline V gene (reference sequence). CDR3 sequence reads: CSAPSREVVNTEAFF. The CDR3 region has the DNA TGCAGTGCGCCCAGCAGGGAGGTGGTGAACACTGAAGCTTTCTTT.

Many counts were recorded for this clonotype. The chain carries TRBV19 and TRBJ2-7, with D possibly being TRBD2 (5 bases). Germline CDR1 reads LNHDA; CDR2 reads SQIVND (reference sequence). CDR3 size: 14 residues. V gave up 5 bases and J gave up 1 base, with 12 bases separating them. The DNA of the CDR3 is TGTGCCAGTAGTTCGGCGGGTGCTTCCTACGAGCAGTACTTC. Translating it yields CASSSAGASYEQYF.

This clonotype has just a few counts. The chain uses TRBV7-9 and TRBJ1-4; D is possibly TRBD1 (5 bases). The length of the CDR3 is 15 residues. Trimming removed 5 bases at V and 3 bases at J, with 13 bases between. Germline CDR1 SEHNR, CDR2 FQNEAQ (reference sequence). CDR3 in amino acids: CASSPPDTANEKLFF. The CDR3 DNA reads as TGTGCCAGCAGCCCGCCGGACACAGCTAATGAAAAACTGTTTTTT.

In its sample, this clonotype was seen many times. Written as DNA, the CDR3 is TGTGCCAGCAGCTTAACTAGCGGCCAAGAGACCCAGTACTTC. Translation: CASSLTSGQETQYF. V gene TRBV28 combines with J gene TRBJ2-5; 8 bases map to TRBD2. This CDR3 is built from 14 residues. Germline CDR1 and CDR2: MDHEN and SYDVKM. After removal of 6 bases from V and 1 base from J, the junction contained 4 bases not matched to a gene.